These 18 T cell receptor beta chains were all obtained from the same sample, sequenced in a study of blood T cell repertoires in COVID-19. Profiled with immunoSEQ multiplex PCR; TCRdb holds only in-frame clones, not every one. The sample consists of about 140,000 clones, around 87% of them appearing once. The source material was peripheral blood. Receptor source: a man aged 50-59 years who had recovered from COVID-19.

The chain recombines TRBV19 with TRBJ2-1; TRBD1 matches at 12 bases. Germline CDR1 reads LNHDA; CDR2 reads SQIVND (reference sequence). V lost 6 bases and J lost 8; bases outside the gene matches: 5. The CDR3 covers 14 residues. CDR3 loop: CASRGQGAKYEQFF. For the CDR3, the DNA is TGTGCCAGTAGGGGACAGGGGGCAAAGTATGAGCAGTTCTTC.

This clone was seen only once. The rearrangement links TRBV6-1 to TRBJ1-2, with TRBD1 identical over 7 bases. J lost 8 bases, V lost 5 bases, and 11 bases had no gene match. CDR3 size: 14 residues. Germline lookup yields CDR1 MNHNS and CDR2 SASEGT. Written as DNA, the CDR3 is TGTGCCAGCAGTCCACCCCAGGGGGAAGGGGGCTACACCTTC. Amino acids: CASSPPQGEGGYTF.

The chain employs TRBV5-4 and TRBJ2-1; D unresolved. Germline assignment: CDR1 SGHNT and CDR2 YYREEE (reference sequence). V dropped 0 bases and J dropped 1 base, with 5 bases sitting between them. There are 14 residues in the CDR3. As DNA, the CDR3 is TGTGCCAGCAGCTTGGACGGGTCCTACAATGAGCAGTTCTTC. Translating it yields CASSLDGSYNEQFF.

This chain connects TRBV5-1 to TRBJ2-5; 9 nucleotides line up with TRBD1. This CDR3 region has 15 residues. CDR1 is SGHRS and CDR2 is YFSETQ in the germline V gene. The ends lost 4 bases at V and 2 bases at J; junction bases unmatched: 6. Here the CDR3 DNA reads TGCGCCAGCAGCGGGGGACAGGGCGAACAAGAGACCCAGTACTTC. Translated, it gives CASSGGQGEQETQYF. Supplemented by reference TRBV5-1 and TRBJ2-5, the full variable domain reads KAGVTQTPRYLIKTRGQQVTLSCSPISGHRSVSWYQQTPGQGLQFLFEYFSETQRNKGNFPGRFSGRQFSNSRSEMNVSTLELGDSALYLCASSGGQGEQETQYFGPGTRLLVL.

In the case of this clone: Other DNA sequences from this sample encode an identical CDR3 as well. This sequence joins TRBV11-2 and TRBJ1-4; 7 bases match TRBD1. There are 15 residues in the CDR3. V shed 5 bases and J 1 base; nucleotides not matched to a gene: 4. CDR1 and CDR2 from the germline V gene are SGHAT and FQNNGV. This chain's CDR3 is CASSLRTGTNEKLFF. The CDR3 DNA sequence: TGTGCCAGCAGCCTCCGGACAGGAACTAATGAAAAACTGTTTTTT.

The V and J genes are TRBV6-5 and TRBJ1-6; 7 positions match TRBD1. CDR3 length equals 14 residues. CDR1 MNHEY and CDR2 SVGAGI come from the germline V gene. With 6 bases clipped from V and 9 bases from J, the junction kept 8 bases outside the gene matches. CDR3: CASSPTGIGSPLHF. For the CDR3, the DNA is TGTGCCAGCAGCCCGACAGGGATAGGTTCACCCCTCCACTTT.

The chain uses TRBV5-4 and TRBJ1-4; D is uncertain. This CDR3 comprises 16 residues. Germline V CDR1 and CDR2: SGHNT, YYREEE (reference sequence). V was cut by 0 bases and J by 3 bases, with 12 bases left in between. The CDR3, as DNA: TGTGCCAGCAGCTTGGTATTAGCGGGAGCTAATGAAAAACTGTTTTTT. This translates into CASSLVLAGANEKLFF.

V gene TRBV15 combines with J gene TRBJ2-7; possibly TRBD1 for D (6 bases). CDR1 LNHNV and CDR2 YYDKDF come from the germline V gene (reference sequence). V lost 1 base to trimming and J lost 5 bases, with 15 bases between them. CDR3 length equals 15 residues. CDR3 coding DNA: TGTGCCACCAGCAGAGTTCCTACAGGGCTTCACGAGCAGTACTTC. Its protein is CATSRVPTGLHEQYF.

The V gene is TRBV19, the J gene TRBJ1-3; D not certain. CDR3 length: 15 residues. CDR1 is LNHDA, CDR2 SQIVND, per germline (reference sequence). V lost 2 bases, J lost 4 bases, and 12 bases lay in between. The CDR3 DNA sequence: TGTGCCAGTAGTATACGTCGGGGTACGGGAAACACCATATATTTT. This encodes CASSIRRGTGNTIYF. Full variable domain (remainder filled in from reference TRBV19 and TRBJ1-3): DGGITQSPKYLFRKEGQNVTLSCEQNLNHDAMYWYRQDPGQGLRLIYYSQIVNDFQKGDIAEGYSVSREKKESFPLTVTSAQKNPTAFYLCASSIRRGTGNTIYFGEGSWLTVV.

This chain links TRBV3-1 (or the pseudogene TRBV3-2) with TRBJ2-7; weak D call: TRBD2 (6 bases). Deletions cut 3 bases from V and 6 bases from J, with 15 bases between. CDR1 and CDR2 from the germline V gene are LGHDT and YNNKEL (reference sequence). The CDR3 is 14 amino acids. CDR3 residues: CASSQGGAYGEQYF. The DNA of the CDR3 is TGTGCCAGCAGCCAGGGCGGGGCCTACGGCGAGCAGTACTTC.

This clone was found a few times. The DNA for the CDR3 is TGTGCCAGTACAGGCACAGGGGGCAGCTATGGCTACACCTTC. Translating it yields CASTGTGGSYGYTF. V is TRBV19 and J is TRBJ1-2; 9 bases are shared with TRBD1. This CDR3 region has 14 residues. Germline assignment: CDR1 LNHDA and CDR2 SQIVND (reference sequence). Trimming cost V 7 bases and J 4 bases; bases outside gene matches: 7.

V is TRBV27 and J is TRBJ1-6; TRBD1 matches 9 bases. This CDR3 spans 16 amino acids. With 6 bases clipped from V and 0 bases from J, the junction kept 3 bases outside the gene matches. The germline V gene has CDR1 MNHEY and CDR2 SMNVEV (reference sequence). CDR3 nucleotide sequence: TGTGCCAGCAGACAGGGGGCTTTCTCCTATAATTCACCCCTCCACTTT. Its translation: CASRQGAFSYNSPLHF.

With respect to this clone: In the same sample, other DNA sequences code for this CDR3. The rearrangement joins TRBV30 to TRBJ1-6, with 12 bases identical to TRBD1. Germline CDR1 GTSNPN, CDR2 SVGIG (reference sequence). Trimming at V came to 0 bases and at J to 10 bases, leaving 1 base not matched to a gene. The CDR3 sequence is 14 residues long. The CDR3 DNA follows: TGTGCCTGGAGTGTGGGGACAGGGGGCTCACCCCTCCACTTT. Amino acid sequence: CAWSVGTGGSPLHF.

CDR3 residues: CASGETGTINTEAFF. The CDR3 nucleotides read TGTGCCAGCGGGGAGACGGGTACAATTAACACTGAAGCTTTCTTT. J is TRBJ1-1 and V is TRBV2; D unclear. The CDR3 is 15 amino acids. Trimming removed 8 bases from V and 2 bases from J, with 18 bases in between. CDR1 and CDR2 from the germline V gene are SNHLY and FYNNEI.

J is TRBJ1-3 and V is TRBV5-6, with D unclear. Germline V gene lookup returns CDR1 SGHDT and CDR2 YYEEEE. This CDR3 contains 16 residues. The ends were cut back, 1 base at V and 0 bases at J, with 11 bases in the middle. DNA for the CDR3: TGTGCCAGCAGCTTGATATACGACACCTCTGGAAACACCATATATTTT. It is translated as CASSLIYDTSGNTIYF.

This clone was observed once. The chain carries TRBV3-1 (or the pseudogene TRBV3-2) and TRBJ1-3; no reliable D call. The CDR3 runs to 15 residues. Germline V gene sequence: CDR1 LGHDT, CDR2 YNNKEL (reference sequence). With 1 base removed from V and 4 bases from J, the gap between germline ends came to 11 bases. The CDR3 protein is CASSQGALRGNTIYF. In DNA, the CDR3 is TGTGCCAGCAGCCAAGGGGCCTTGAGAGGAAACACCATATATTTT.

CDR3 sequence: CASSRAGGSYEQYF. In DNA form, the CDR3 reads TGTGCCAGCAGCCGTGCTGGAGGCTCCTACGAGCAGTACTTC. This chain joins TRBV7-6 and TRBJ2-7, with D perhaps TRBD2 (5 bases). Germline V gene lookup returns CDR1 SGHVS and CDR2 FNYEAQ. The V end lost 5 bases, the J end lost 0 bases, and 11 bases lay between the germline ends. The CDR3 has 14 residues.

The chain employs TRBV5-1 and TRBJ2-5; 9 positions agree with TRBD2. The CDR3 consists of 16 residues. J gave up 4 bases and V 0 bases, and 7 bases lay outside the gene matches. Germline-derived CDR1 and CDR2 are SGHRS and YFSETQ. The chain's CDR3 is CASSLVLAGTPETQYF. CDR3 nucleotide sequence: TGCGCCAGCAGCTTGGTGCTAGCGGGGACCCCAGAGACCCAGTACTTC.